The 7 T cell receptor beta chains listed next were all sequenced from one sample in a study of human T cells and chemical hapten exposure. In TCRdb, the RACE reads were re-called with MiXCR into one record per CDR3 protein. Of some 49,000 distinct CDR3 sequences detected, 9.5% to 10% appear once; the ten largest clones hold around a tenth. Time point: pre-sensitization, week 0. Treatment meaning: therapeutic diphenylcyclopropenone sensitization with weekly scalp DPC. Unfractionated whole blood was the source of the extracted total RNA. The specimen comprised whole blood, sampled in connection with sensitization to the hapten diphenylcyclopropenone (DPC). These receptors were obtained from a woman aged 25 to 45 with alopecia areata. Some clones in this sample may be carry-over from other donors' samples.

There are a few counts of this clonotype. The rearrangement joins TRBV20-1 to TRBJ1-5; TRBD1 matches 7 bases. Germline V lookup: CDR1 DFQATT, CDR2 SNEGSKA (reference sequence). V gave up 5 bases and J gave up 3 bases; unmatched junction bases: 7. The CDR3 is 14 residues long. The CDR3 bases are TGCAGTGCTGTGAGGACAGGAGACAATCAGCCCCAGCATTTT. Protein sequence: CSAVRTGDNQPQHF.

The rearrangement uses TRBV5-5 and TRBJ2-5; 12 bases fit TRBD1. Unmatched junction bases numbered 5, after V lost 0 bases and J lost 5 bases. CDR1 and CDR2 from the germline V gene are SGHKS and YYEKEE (reference sequence). This CDR3 has 16 residues. The CDR3 DNA reads TGTGCCAGCAGCTTGGTCGGGACAGGGGGCGCGGAGACCCAGTACTTC. The encoded protein is CASSLVGTGGAETQYF. Full variable domain (outside the CDR3, taken from reference TRBV5-5 and TRBJ2-5): DAGVTQSPTHLIKTRGQQVTLRCSPISGHKSVSWYQQVLGQGPQFIFQYYEKEERGRGNFPDRFSARQFPNYSSELNVNALLLGDSALYLCASSLVGTGGAETQYFGPGTRLLVL.

The chain joins TRBV6-1 to TRBJ2-1, with D possibly being TRBD1 (5 bases). This CDR3 spans 14 amino acids. With 5 bases removed from V and 4 bases from J, the gap between germline ends came to 12 bases. The germline CDR1 and CDR2 sequences are MNHNS and SASEGT. The CDR3 coding sequence is TGTGCCAGCAGTACCCAGGGTTCTTACAATGAGCAGTTCTTC. It yields the protein CASSTQGSYNEQFF.

This clonotype occurred a few times. The V call is TRBV12-3 or TRBV12-4, the J call TRBJ1-2; 9 nucleotides match TRBD1. The CDR3 sequence is 14 residues long. V lost 6 bases to trimming and J lost 4 bases; unmatched junction nucleotides: 6. The CDR3 loop is CASSLQGARYGYTF. The DNA of the CDR3 is TGTGCCAGCAGCCTACAGGGGGCCCGCTATGGCTACACCTTC.

This clonotype has ten or more counts. This sequence joins TRBV20-1 and TRBJ2-3; D unresolved. V was pared by 2 bases and J by 8 bases, with 17 bases between. This CDR3 comprises 14 residues. The germline V gene encodes CDR1 DFQATT and CDR2 SNEGSKA (reference sequence). The DNA for the CDR3 is TGCAGTGCTAGAACAAACCAAATACATGGTACGCAGTATTTT. The encoded protein is CSARTNQIHGTQYF.

This clonotype was seen only a few times. The gene calls are TRBV6-1 and TRBJ1-5; 7 bases are shared with TRBD1. This CDR3 has 14 amino acids. Germline-derived CDR1 and CDR2 are MNHNS and SASEGT. V shed 4 bases and J 4 bases; nucleotides not matched to a gene: 4. The CDR3 sequence is CASSARGWNQPQHF. CDR3 nucleotide sequence: TGTGCCAGCAGTGCCAGGGGGTGGAATCAGCCCCAGCATTTT.

This clonotype was picked up a small number of times. The chain joins TRBV3-1 to TRBJ2-5; no reliable D call. V dropped 3 bases and J dropped 1 base, with 9 bases sitting between them. Germline lookup yields CDR1 LGHDT and CDR2 YNNKEL (reference sequence). The CDR3 is 14 residues long. CDR3 bases: TGTGCCAGCAGCCACGCCCAACCCCAAGAGACCCAGTACTTC. It specifies CASSHAQPQETQYF.